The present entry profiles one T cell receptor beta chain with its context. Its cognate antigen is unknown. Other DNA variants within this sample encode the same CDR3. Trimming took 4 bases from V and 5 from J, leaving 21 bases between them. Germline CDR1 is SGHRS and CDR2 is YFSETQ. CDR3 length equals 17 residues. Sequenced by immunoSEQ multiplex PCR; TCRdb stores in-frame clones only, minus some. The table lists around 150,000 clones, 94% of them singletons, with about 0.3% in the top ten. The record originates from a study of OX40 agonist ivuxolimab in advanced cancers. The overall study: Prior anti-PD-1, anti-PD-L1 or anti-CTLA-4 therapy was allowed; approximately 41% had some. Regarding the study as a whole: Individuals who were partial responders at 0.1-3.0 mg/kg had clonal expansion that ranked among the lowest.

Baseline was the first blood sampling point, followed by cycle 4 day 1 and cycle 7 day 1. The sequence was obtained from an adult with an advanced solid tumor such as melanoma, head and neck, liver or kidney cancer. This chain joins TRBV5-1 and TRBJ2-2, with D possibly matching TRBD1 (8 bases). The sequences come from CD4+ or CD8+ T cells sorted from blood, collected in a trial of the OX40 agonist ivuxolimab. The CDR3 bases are TGCGCCAGCAGCGGGGGGGCAGGGGGCGGAAGGACCGGGGAGCTGTTTTTT. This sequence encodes CASSGGAGGGRTGELFF.